Listed here are 15 T cell receptor beta chains from one sample, sequenced in a study of T cells expressing NK-cell markers. Reprocessing the 5' RACE reads, TCRdb reports a single entry for every CDR3 protein and omits DNA. This listing includes 140,000 to 150,000 distinct CDR3 sequences. The sequenced sample was blood T cells: a sorted CD56 or NKG2C T cell subset, CD4+ or CD8+ T cells, or bulk PBMC T cells (not recorded which). Source of these receptors: a man aged 18 to 29 in good health.

The chain is built from TRBV7-2 and TRBJ2-3. In germline, CDR1 is SGHTA, CDR2 FQGNSA. The CDR3 contains 16 residues. CDR3 protein: CASSLVPNPNTDTQYF. Filled out from reference TRBV7-2 and TRBJ2-3, the complete variable domain reads GAGVSQSPSNKVTEKGKDVELRCDPISGHTALYWYRQSLGQGLEFLIYFQGNSAPDKSGLPSDRFSAERTGGSVSTLTIQRTQQEDSAVYLCASSLVPNPNTDTQYFGPGTRLTVL.

The CDR3 sequence is CASSFISGGALGNQPQHF. The chain joins TRBV28 to TRBJ1-5. The germline V gene has CDR1 MDHEN and CDR2 SYDVKM. The length of the CDR3 is 18 residues.

V gene TRBV12-3 or TRBV12-4 combines with J gene TRBJ2-1; with no DNA, the TCRdb D assignment of TRBD2 cannot be verified. The CDR3 is made up of 13 amino acids. CDR3 in amino acids: CASSPTSGDEQFF.

The V call is TRBV20-1, the J call TRBJ2-7; there is no DNA to check the TCRdb D call of TRBD1. Germline lookup yields CDR1 DFQATT and CDR2 SNEGSKA (reference sequence). This CDR3 comprises 16 residues. CDR3 sequence: CSARAPPGVAPYEQYF.

The V and J genes are TRBV24-1 and TRBJ2-1; TCRdb outputs TRBD1, but without DNA this stays unchecked. The CDR3 is made up of 13 amino acids. Germline-derived CDR1 and CDR2 are KGHDR and SFDVKD. The CDR3 protein is CATLRQGADEQFF.

The CDR3 loop reads CASSFRPGETSGRYNEQFF. The rearrangement links TRBV11-1 to TRBJ2-1; TCRdb selects TRBD2, and the lack of DNA leaves this call unchecked. This CDR3 has 19 residues. Germline V CDR1 and CDR2: SGHAT, FQDESV (reference sequence).

The J gene is TRBJ2-2, the V gene TRBV4-2; the D call from TCRdb, TRBD2, cannot be confirmed without DNA. CDR1 and CDR2 from the germline V gene are LGHNA and YNFKEQ. The CDR3 is 16 amino acids. The CDR3 is CASSQELAGAPGELFF.

The chain carries TRBV12-3 or TRBV12-4 and TRBJ2-1. The CDR3 runs to 12 residues. CDR3 sequence reads: CASSFIHDEQFF.

The J gene is TRBJ2-7, the V gene TRBV6-2 or TRBV6-3; the TCRdb D gene call, TRBD2, has no DNA to confirm it. CDR3 length: 16 amino acids. The V gene's germline CDR1 is MNHEY and CDR2 SVGEGT. This chain's CDR3 is CASRPLAGGWTYEQYF.

The rearrangement joins TRBV3-1 to TRBJ2-7; the TCRdb D gene call, TRBD1, has no DNA to confirm it. This CDR3 region has 15 residues. Looked up from germline, CDR1 is LGHDT and CDR2 is YNNKEL (reference sequence). The CDR3 sequence is CASSHLGRTIYEQYF.

The chain recombines TRBV29-1 with TRBJ2-5. This CDR3 has 13 residues. The germline V gene encodes CDR1 SQVTM and CDR2 ANQGSEA. Here the CDR3 reads CSVAPSAGETQYF.

V usage is TRBV29-1 and J usage is TRBJ1-1. Germline assignment: CDR1 SQVTM and CDR2 ANQGSEA. The CDR3 spans 11 residues. The CDR3 loop reads CSVVMGPEAFF.

This rearrangement joins TRBV7-9 to TRBJ1-2. The CDR3 consists of 13 residues. The germline V gene has CDR1 SEHNR and CDR2 FQNEAQ (reference sequence). The CDR3 here is CASSFLAGEGYTF.

V and J are TRBV9 and TRBJ2-1; there is no DNA to check the TCRdb D call of TRBD1. Germline CDR1 and CDR2: SGDLS and YYNGEE. This CDR3 region has 16 residues. This chain's CDR3 is CASSAGLASTYNEQFF.

This chain connects TRBV2 to TRBJ1-4; the D call of TRBD1 rests on TCRdb alone, since no DNA is present to check it. Germline V CDR1 and CDR2: SNHLY, FYNNEI. The CDR3 is 13 amino acids. The CDR3 protein is CAIRQATNEKLFF.